The 8 T cell receptor beta chains given below trace back to one sample, sequenced in a study of shared clonotypes between healthy human individuals. This table comes from immunoSEQ multiplex PCR, and its TCRdb copy is limited to in-frame clones, with some not included. The data hold roughly 1,500,000 clones, with 98% observed a single time. Sequencing used naive CD4+ T cells sorted from blood. Regarding subset: CD45RA+ positively selected. These receptors originate from a man aged 25-45 years in good health.

The gene calls are TRBV7-2 and TRBJ1-2; 7 positions agree with TRBD1. CDR3 size: 14 residues. Germline V gives CDR1 SGHTA, CDR2 FQGNSA. With 4 bases clipped from V and 8 bases from J, the junction kept 10 bases outside the gene matches. The CDR3 sequence is CASSSTGVLYGYTF. The CDR3 DNA is TGTGCCAGCAGCTCAACAGGGGTATTATACGGCTACACCTTC.

This clone was picked up one time. The CDR3 protein is CASSFTGSTNEKLFF. The CDR3 DNA reads as TGCGCCAGCAGTTTCACAGGGTCAACTAATGAAAAACTGTTTTTT. This sequence joins TRBV4-1 and TRBJ1-4, with a tentative D call TRBD1 (6 bases). CDR1 MGHRA and CDR2 YSYEKL come from the germline V gene. The CDR3 extends over 15 amino acids. V lost 6 bases and J lost 0, with 11 bases in between.

V is TRBV14 and J is TRBJ2-7; no clear D gene. Germline values: CDR1 SGHDN, CDR2 FVKESK. CDR3 length: 13 amino acids. V was shortened by 3 bases and J by 5 bases, with 11 bases between the two germline ends. CDR3 sequence reads: CASSQRRDHEQYF. Written as DNA, the CDR3 is TGTGCCAGCAGCCAGCGGCGAGACCACGAGCAGTACTTC.

The chain couples TRBV7-9 to TRBJ2-2; TRBD2 is a possible D gene (6 bases). Deletions cut 5 bases from V and 0 bases from J, with 13 bases between. The CDR3 is 16 residues long. CDR1 and CDR2 from the germline V gene are SEHNR and FQNEAQ (reference sequence). Here the CDR3 reads CASSAGPGANTGELFF. The DNA for the CDR3 is TGTGCCAGCAGCGCGGGACCCGGGGCGAACACCGGGGAGCTGTTTTTT.

As for this clone: In the same sample, other DNA sequences code for this CDR3. The chain has TRBV5-6 and TRBJ1-5; D is unclear. The CDR3 is made up of 12 amino acids. Germline CDR1 and CDR2: SGHDT and YYEEEE. With 1 base removed from V and 3 bases from J, the gap between germline ends came to 2 bases. In DNA, the CDR3 is TGTGCCAGCAGCTTGCCCAATCAGCCCCAGCATTTT. Protein product: CASSLPNQPQHF.

The gene calls are TRBV30 and TRBJ2-7; D assignment may be TRBD1 or TRBD2 (7 bases each). The V and J ends lost 4 bases and 6 bases respectively, with 13 bases between them. The CDR3 contains 12 residues. Per the germline V gene, CDR1 is GTSNPN and CDR2 is SVGIG (reference sequence). CDR3 coding DNA: TGTGCCTGGACCTCAGGGGGGGCCGAGCAGTACTTC. As protein: CAWTSGGAEQYF.

The genes are TRBV9 and TRBJ2-3, with 8 bases identical to TRBD2. Per germline, CDR1 SGDLS and CDR2 YYNGEE. The CDR3 has 19 amino acids. Trimming cost V 4 bases and J 2 bases; bases outside gene matches: 18. Written as DNA, the CDR3 is TGTGCCAGCAGCTCCCTTGGGGCGGGAGGTTCTACATTCACAGATACGCAGTATTTT. This encodes CASSSLGAGGSTFTDTQYF. Full variable domain (remainder filled in from reference TRBV9 and TRBJ2-3): DSGVTQTPKHLITATGQRVTLRCSPRSGDLSVYWYQQSLDQGLQFLIQYYNGEERAKGNILERFSAQQFPDLHSELNLSSLELGDSALYFCASSSLGAGGSTFTDTQYFGPGTRLTVL.

This sequence joins TRBV18 and TRBJ1-5; D gene unclear. Germline values: CDR1 KGHSH, CDR2 LQKENI. The CDR3 length is 13 residues. V was trimmed by 2 bases and J by 11 bases, leaving 13 bases between them. The CDR3 protein is CASSPKQSEAQHF. CDR3 bases: TGTGCCAGCTCACCAAAGCAATCAGAGGCCCAGCATTTT.